These 14 T cell receptor beta chains were sequenced from one sample in a study of post-analysis software for immune sequencing data (dated by TCRdb to between 2014 and 2017). Paper-wide results and their limitations: Patients showed significantly higher frequencies than controls for about 5 TRBV segments, among them TRBV5-6, TRBV5-1 and TRBV20-1.

Library creation used PCR. The sequencer listed for this sample is Illumina HiSeq 2500. To reduce PCR and sequencing biases, unique molecular identifiers were built into the TCR beta cDNA libraries. TCRdb trimmed the raw reads at Q25, called clones with MiXCR and kept productive beta chains. A single entry per CDR3 protein holds the most common genes and DNA from its merged rows. This sample holds approximately 440,000 distinct CDR3 sequences; nearly 45% were observed only once. About 12% of the sample comes from the top ten. Their specific antigens are unknown. Source material: blood. The receptor source for this set is a girl aged 10 to 17 with multiple sclerosis.

As concerns this clonotype: The junction and the germline gene differ at one end; a read error may be behind it. V and J are TRBV9 and TRBJ1-4; a possible D gene is TRBD1 (6 bases). The CDR3 loop spans 13 amino acids. Germline loops: CDR1 SGDLS, CDR2 YYNGEE. CDR3 bases: TGTGCCAGCGGCGTAGACAGGTTGGGAGAACTGTTTTTT. It yields the protein CASGVDRLGELFF.

This chain joins TRBV4-3 and TRBJ2-3; no firm D call. This CDR3 is built from 13 residues. V lost 0 bases, J lost 8 bases, and 9 bases lay in between. Germline-derived CDR1 and CDR2 are LGHNA and YSLEER. The chain's CDR3 is CASSQEWQSTQYF. The CDR3 DNA reads TGCGCCAGCAGCCAAGAATGGCAGTCTACGCAGTATTTT.

The chain joins TRBV24-1 to TRBJ2-1; no definite D call. The CDR3 sequence is 13 residues long. The V end was cut by 9 bases, the J end by 7 bases, with 15 bases between. Germline V CDR1 and CDR2: KGHDR, SFDVKD. As DNA, the CDR3 is TGTGCCACCGGACGGACCGCCTCTAATGAGCAGTTCTTC. Amino acids: CATGRTASNEQFF.

The chain has TRBV29-1 and TRBJ2-7; 8 bases map to TRBD2. The CDR3 loop spans 13 amino acids. J was trimmed by 6 bases and V by 7 bases; bases with no gene match: 11. CDR1 is SQVTM and CDR2 is ANQGSEA in the germline V gene. CDR3: CSAVSGGVSEQYF. As DNA, the CDR3 is TGCAGCGCCGTCTCGGGAGGGGTCTCCGAGCAGTACTTC.

This clonotype was detected only once. The CDR3 loop reads CSARVGVPKETQYF. The CDR3 DNA follows: TGCAGTGCTAGAGTGGGAGTCCCGAAAGAGACCCAGTACTTC. The V and J genes are TRBV20-1 and TRBJ2-5; possibly TRBD2 for D (5 bases). CDR3 size: 14 residues. Trimming stripped 1 base from V and 3 bases from J, with 12 bases between. CDR1 is DFQATT, CDR2 SNEGSKA, per germline (reference sequence).

The chain uses TRBV7-2 and TRBJ2-3; 7 bases line up with TRBD2. V gave up 4 bases and J gave up 0 bases; unmatched junction bases: 4. The CDR3 is 15 residues long. The germline CDR1 and CDR2 sequences are SGHTA and FQGNSA. Here the CDR3 DNA reads TGTGCCAGCAGCTCTCTAGCGGATAGCACAGATACGCAGTATTTT. Residues: CASSSLADSTDTQYF.

The V call is TRBV20-1, the J call TRBJ1-1, with D possibly TRBD1 on 6 matching bases. The CDR3 loop spans 10 amino acids. The V and J ends lost 6 bases and 11 bases respectively, with 13 bases between them. The germline V gene encodes CDR1 DFQATT and CDR2 SNEGSKA (reference sequence). The CDR3 DNA sequence: TGCAGTGCCCTCAGGGGCCGTGCTTTCTTT. Translated, it gives CSALRGRAFF.

The chain carries TRBV7-9 and TRBJ1-6; D not certain. The V end lost 4 bases, the J end lost 7 bases, and 2 bases lay between the germline ends. The CDR3 is made up of 11 amino acids. The V gene's germline CDR1 is SEHNR and CDR2 FQNEAQ (reference sequence). CDR3 region: CASSSNSPLHF. In nucleotides, the CDR3 is TGTGCCAGCAGCTCAAATTCACCCCTCCACTTT.

This chain links TRBV29-1 with TRBJ2-3; unclear D gene. The germline CDR1 and CDR2 sequences are SQVTM and ANQGSEA. V gave up 4 bases and J gave up 2 bases, with 16 bases separating them. This CDR3 is 15 amino acids long. The CDR3 loop reads CSVALPNGPTDTQYF. The CDR3 coding sequence is TGCAGCGTTGCCCTCCCCAACGGACCCACAGATACGCAGTATTTT.

This clonotype came up a few times. The chain links TRBV4-3 to TRBJ2-2, with TRBD1 matching over 8 bases. CDR1 is LGHNA and CDR2 is YSLEER in the germline V gene. The junction had 4 bases not matched to a gene; V was cut back by 4 bases and J by 0 bases. The CDR3 totals 16 residues. This CDR3 reads CASSLGQAPNTGELFF. CDR3 DNA sequence: TGCGCCAGCAGCCTGGGACAGGCTCCGAACACCGGGGAGCTGTTTTTT.

The rearrangement links TRBV5-1 to TRBJ2-5, with TRBD2 matching over 7 bases. The CDR3 spans 19 residues. V lost 1 base to trimming and J lost 3 bases; unmatched junction nucleotides: 18. In germline, CDR1 is SGHRS, CDR2 YFSETQ. This chain's CDR3 is CASSLLVPTGGGGEETQYF. In nucleotides, the CDR3 is TGCGCCAGCAGCTTGTTGGTACCCACAGGCGGGGGAGGAGAAGAGACCCAGTACTTC.

This chain links TRBV20-1 with TRBJ2-4; D uncertain. The DNA end is more similar to TRBJ2-7, so the J call may be wrong. Germline CDR1 and CDR2: DFQATT and SNEGSKA (reference sequence). This CDR3 has 12 residues. CDR3 loop: CSAKVRNYEQYF. The DNA for the CDR3 is TGCAGTGCTAAAGTAAGAAATTACGAGCAGTACTTC.

This clonotype has more than one count but fewer than ten. The genes are TRBV28 and TRBJ2-7; TRBD2 might be the D (5 bases). The CDR3 covers 12 residues. In germline, CDR1 is MDHEN, CDR2 SYDVKM. The CDR3 reads CATRVGTYEQYF. The CDR3 coding sequence is TGTGCTACGCGGGTCGGGACCTACGAGCAGTACTTC.

This chain joins TRBV13 and TRBJ1-1; D call uncertain. Germline V CDR1 and CDR2: PRHDT, FYEKMQ (reference sequence). This CDR3 region has 15 residues. The germline V and J ends were trimmed by 5 bases and 5 bases, with 18 bases remaining between them. The CDR3, as DNA: TGTGCCAGCAGCCCATCCTCCGGGGTTGTGACTGAAGCTTTCTTT. This codes for CASSPSSGVVTEAFF.